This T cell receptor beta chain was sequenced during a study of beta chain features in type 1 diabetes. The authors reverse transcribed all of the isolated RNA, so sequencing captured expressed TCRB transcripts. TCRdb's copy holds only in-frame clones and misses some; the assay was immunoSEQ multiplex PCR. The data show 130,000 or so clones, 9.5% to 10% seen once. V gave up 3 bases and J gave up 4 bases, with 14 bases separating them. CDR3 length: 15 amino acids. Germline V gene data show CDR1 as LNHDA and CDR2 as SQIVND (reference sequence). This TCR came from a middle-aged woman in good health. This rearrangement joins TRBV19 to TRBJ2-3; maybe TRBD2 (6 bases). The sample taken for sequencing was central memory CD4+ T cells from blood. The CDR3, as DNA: TGTGCCAGTAGTATCGGGGGAATTGGGCCAGATACGCAGTATTTT. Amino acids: CASSIGGIGPDTQYF.